The present entry profiles one TCR beta chain with its context. Its specificity is not known. These data originate in a study of T cell repertoires and HLA-DP antigens. Findings of the study overall: Responder cells were total CD4+ cells with a HeLa antigen-presenting system. Clones undetected before culture averaged 36.3% against one allele and roughly 53% against the other.

Sequencing used immunoSEQ multiplex PCR; TCRdb keeps in-frame clones, though not all of them. The sample comprises some 89,000 clones, about 89% of which are singletons, and around 1.7% rests with the top ten. The source material was CD4+ T cells from PBMCs. This receptor was obtained from a man aged 45-65 years in good health and CMV-seronegative.

CDR3 loop: CAWSLGGVALRYGYTF. The DNA of the CDR3 is TGTGCCTGGAGTCTGGGGGGCGTTGCACTTCGCTATGGCTACACCTTC. The chain joins TRBV30 to TRBJ1-2, with D perhaps TRBD1 (6 bases). The CDR3 is 16 amino acids. Between the trimmed V and J ends, which lost 2 bases and 4 bases, there was a span of 20 bases. Germline CDR1 and CDR2: GTSNPN and SVGIG (reference sequence).